One sample yielded the 2 T cell receptor beta chains listed below, sequenced in a study of T cells expressing NK-cell markers. TCRdb re-called the 5' RACE reads and catalogs CDR3 proteins one per entry, DNA excluded. The table lists roughly 450,000 distinct CDR3 sequences. Sequenced input: blood T cells: a sorted CD56 or NKG2C T cell subset, CD4+ or CD8+ T cells, or bulk PBMC T cells (not recorded which). The receptors were sampled from a woman aged 50 to 60 in good health.

The chain recombines TRBV5-1 with TRBJ2-4. CDR1 and CDR2 (germline): SGHRS, YFSETQ. CDR3 size: 11 residues. CDR3 protein: CASSDRHVQYF.

The chain links TRBV5-6 to TRBJ2-1; TCRdb indicates TRBD2, and absent DNA this call remains unverified. The V gene's germline CDR1 is SGHDT and CDR2 YYEEEE. CDR3 length equals 15 residues. The CDR3 here is CASSLGLATQSEQFF.